The 13 T cell receptor beta chains listed next were all sequenced from one sample in a study of Graves' ophthalmopathy and Graves' hyperthyroidism. Scientists amplified the TCR beta CDR3 regions from RNA transcripts. First-round RT-PCR with HTBI primers preceded a second-round multiplex PCR. MiXCR, applied by TCRdb to the multiplex PCR reads, yields one record per CDR3 protein. The sample has about 400,000 distinct CDR3 sequences, approximately 20% seen once. Material: peripheral blood. These receptors were obtained from a woman between 18 and 29 years old with Graves' ophthalmopathy.

The chain employs TRBV5-6 and TRBJ2-7; 7 nucleotides agree with TRBD1. The CDR3 has 14 residues. CDR1 is SGHDT, CDR2 YYEEEE, per germline. With 1 base clipped from V and 7 bases from J, the junction kept 8 bases outside the gene matches. The CDR3 region is CASSLRDSYLEQYF. The CDR3 nucleotides read TGTGCCAGCAGCTTGCGGGACAGCTATTTGGAGCAGTACTTC.

The V call is TRBV5-1, the J call TRBJ1-1, with unresolved D. Trimming cost V 0 bases and J 8 bases, with 8 bases left between them. Germline CDR1 SGHRS, CDR2 YFSETQ. CDR3 length: 12 residues. The CDR3 coding sequence is TGCGCCAGCAGCTTGGCCGATCACGAAGCTTTCTTT. Amino acid sequence: CASSLADHEAFF.

This clonotype has ten or more counts. The chain couples TRBV6-5 to TRBJ1-1; the D gene is possibly TRBD1 (5 bases). The germline gives CDR1 MNHEY, CDR2 SVGAGI. V was cut by 7 bases and J by 4 bases, with 10 bases left in between. The CDR3 length is 12 residues. The CDR3 DNA reads TGTGCCAGCACGGGGCAGAGCACTGAAGCTTTCTTT. It is translated as CASTGQSTEAFF.

The chain joins TRBV29-1 to TRBJ2-2; D may match TRBD1 or TRBD2 (5 bases each). The CDR3 runs 15 residues. The germline V gene has CDR1 SQVTM and CDR2 ANQGSEA. V gave up 6 bases and J gave up 6 bases, with 20 bases separating them. As DNA, the CDR3 is TGCAGCGTAGGATTTCCGGGGCCGTCGGCCGGGGAGCTGTTTTTT. Protein sequence: CSVGFPGPSAGELFF.

This clonotype has ten or more counts. The V gene is TRBV6-5, the J gene TRBJ2-7, with TRBD1 matching over 8 bases. With 0 bases clipped from V and 7 bases from J, the junction kept 8 bases outside the gene matches. Germline V CDR1 and CDR2: MNHEY, SVGAGI. The CDR3 covers 15 residues. CDR3: CASSYSTGVGGEQYF. In DNA, the CDR3 is TGTGCCAGCAGTTACTCGACAGGGGTAGGTGGTGAGCAGTACTTC.

This clonotype showed up many times. J is TRBJ2-7 and V is TRBV6-1; TRBD2 aligns across 8 bases. CDR3 length: 17 residues. Germline CDR1 MNHNS, CDR2 SASEGT. The ends lost 4 bases at V and 2 bases at J; junction bases unmatched: 13. CDR3 DNA sequence: TGTGCCAGCAGTGTACGTGGTAGCGGGGCGGGAACCTACGAGCAGTACTTC. Translation gives CASSVRGSGAGTYEQYF.

The rearrangement links TRBV28 to TRBJ1-5; 8 nucleotides agree with TRBD1. The CDR3 spans 13 residues. Germline CDR1 and CDR2: MDHEN and SYDVKM. Trimming took 6 bases from V and 7 from J; bases not matched to a gene: 5. The DNA for the CDR3 is TGTGCCAGCAGCCAGACAGGGGAACAGCCCCAGCATTTT. Translating it yields CASSQTGEQPQHF.

The sample holds many counts of this clonotype. The chain couples TRBV27 to TRBJ2-7; TRBD2 matches at 8 bases. Germline CDR1 reads MNHEY; CDR2 reads SMNVEV (reference sequence). V gave up 3 bases and J gave up 0 bases; unmatched junction bases: 7. The CDR3 sequence is 16 residues long. CDR3 in DNA: TGTGCCAGCAGTTTGCTAGCGGGTCTTAGCTCCTACGAGCAGTACTTC. This translates into CASSLLAGLSSYEQYF.

This clonotype was seen many times. This chain links TRBV9 with TRBJ2-5, with D possibly TRBD2 on 6 matching bases. From germline, CDR1 is SGDLS and CDR2 YYNGEE. Trimming cost V 1 base and J 3 bases, with 13 bases left between them. The CDR3 contains 15 residues. CDR3 bases: TGTGCCAGCAGCGTACGGGGGAAGTTCGAAGAGACCCAGTACTTC. Protein: CASSVRGKFEETQYF.

This clonotype showed up many times. This sequence joins TRBV7-3 and TRBJ1-1, with a possible D match to TRBD1 (5 bases). The CDR3 contains 19 residues. V was cut by 5 bases and J by 6 bases, with 31 bases left in between. The germline gives CDR1 SGHTA, CDR2 FQGTGA. The CDR3 DNA is TGTGCCAGCAGCCCGCTCTCGGGGGGGTTGAAGGTCGGCGTCCCTGAAGCTTTCTTT. Translation gives CASSPLSGGLKVGVPEAFF.

This clonotype was detected ten times or more. The chain joins TRBV7-2 to TRBJ2-4; D remains ambiguous. V gave up 5 bases and J gave up 0 bases, with 14 bases separating them. Germline V CDR1 and CDR2: SGHTA, FQGNSA. The CDR3 consists of 16 residues. The CDR3 coding sequence is TGTGCCAGCAGCCCTGTCCGGGCGGTAGCCAAAAACATTCAGTACTTC. The encoded protein is CASSPVRAVAKNIQYF.

The chain couples TRBV15 to TRBJ2-7, with 8 bases fitting TRBD2. Germline trimming cut 0 bases from V and 4 bases from J; bases unmatched to any gene: 8. Germline V CDR1 and CDR2: LNHNV, YYDKDF (reference sequence). The length of the CDR3 is 16 residues. The CDR3 reads CATSRDGTRGRYEQYF. In DNA form, the CDR3 reads TGTGCCACCAGCAGAGATGGGACTAGGGGACGGTACGAGCAGTACTTC.

The chain is built from TRBV12-3 or TRBV12-4 and TRBJ2-7; the match to TRBD1 covers 7 bases. This CDR3 is 14 amino acids long. V gave up 4 bases and J gave up 4 bases; unmatched junction bases: 7. CDR3 loop: CASSSTGQSYEQYF. The DNA for the CDR3 is TGTGCCAGCAGTTCTACGGGACAGTCTTACGAGCAGTACTTC.